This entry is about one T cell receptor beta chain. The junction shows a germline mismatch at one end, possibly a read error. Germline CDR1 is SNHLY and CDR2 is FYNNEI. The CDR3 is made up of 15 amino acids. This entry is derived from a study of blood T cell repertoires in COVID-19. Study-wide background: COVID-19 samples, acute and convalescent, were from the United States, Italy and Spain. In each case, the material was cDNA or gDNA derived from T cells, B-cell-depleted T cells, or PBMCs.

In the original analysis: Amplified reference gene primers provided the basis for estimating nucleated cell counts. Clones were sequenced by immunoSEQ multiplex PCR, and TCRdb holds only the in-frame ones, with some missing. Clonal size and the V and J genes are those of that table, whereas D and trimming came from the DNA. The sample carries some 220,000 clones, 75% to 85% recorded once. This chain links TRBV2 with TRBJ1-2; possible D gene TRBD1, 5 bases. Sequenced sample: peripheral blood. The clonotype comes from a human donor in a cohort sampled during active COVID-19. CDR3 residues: CASREGSGLYYGYTF. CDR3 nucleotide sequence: TGTGCCAGCAGGGAAGGGTCAGGGCTATACTATGGCTACACCTTC.